The present T cell receptor (beta chain) was sequenced within a study of Graves' ophthalmopathy and Graves' hyperthyroidism. The CDR3 has 13 residues. The V and J ends lost 1 base and 4 bases respectively, with 7 bases between them. In germline, CDR1 is MNHNS, CDR2 SASEGT. About this clonotype: Its antigen is as yet unknown.

Amplification of the TCR beta CDR3 regions used RNA transcripts (as template). The library came from an HTBI-primed first-round RT-PCR and a second-round multiplex PCR. Via MiXCR, TCRdb re-called the multiplex PCR reads, giving one row per CDR3 protein. In the table there are about 200,000 distinct CDR3 sequences, under 30% of which are singletons. Findings of the study overall: Using a 13-signature model, the authors split ophthalmopathy from stable hyperthyroidism, with roughly 90% sensitivity and 80% to 84% specificity.

Researchers turned away patients with other autoimmune diseases, uncontrolled infections, pregnancy or lactation. Diagnosis was based on clinical symptoms, serum thyroxine, TRAb, thyroid ultrasound and orbital computed tomography. Isolation of PBMCs was performed using around 9.1 ml of fresh peripheral blood. This chain connects TRBV6-1 to TRBJ1-2, with D maybe TRBD1 (6 bases). The source is a man aged 50 or older with Graves' ophthalmopathy. The specimen sequenced was peripheral blood. In DNA, the CDR3 is TGTGCCAGCAGTGAAGTCAGGGGCTATGGCTACACCTTC. This encodes CASSEVRGYGYTF.